Shown below are 25 T cell receptor beta chains from a single sample sequenced in a study of shared clonotypes between healthy human individuals. Libraries were prepared by immunoSEQ multiplex PCR; TCRdb keeps only in-frame clonotypes and omits some of them. The data show 2 million to 2.5 million clones, with roughly 94% seen just once and 0.13% held by the top ten. The sequenced material came from naive CD4+ T cells sorted from blood. The subset was: CD45RA+ positively selected. The source of these receptors is a man between 18 and 35 years old in good health.

This clone was seen a single time. The chain employs TRBV5-1 and TRBJ2-7, with 7 positions matching TRBD1. The germline gives CDR1 SGHRS, CDR2 YFSETQ. CDR3 length: 15 amino acids. Trimming cost V 1 base and J 4 bases; bases outside gene matches: 8. CDR3 protein: CASSLYGQGVYEQYF. In nucleotides, the CDR3 is TGCGCCAGCAGCTTGTACGGTCAGGGGGTTTACGAGCAGTACTTC.

The chain employs TRBV10-1 and TRBJ2-3; D remains ambiguous. Germline V lookup: CDR1 WNHNN, CDR2 SYGVQD (reference sequence). The CDR3 is 14 residues long. With 3 bases removed from V and 4 bases from J, the gap between germline ends came to 11 bases. The chain's CDR3 is CASSDGRKSDTQYF. The CDR3 nucleotides are TGCGCCAGCAGTGATGGCAGGAAGTCAGATACGCAGTATTTT.

The V gene is TRBV5-1, the J gene TRBJ2-7; 9 nucleotides match TRBD1. In germline, CDR1 is SGHRS, CDR2 YFSETQ. This CDR3 contains 16 residues. The J segment lost 3 bases and the V segment lost 0 bases, leaving 7 bases of the junction unmatched. The CDR3 loop reads CASSLATGGSGYEQYF. Written as DNA, the CDR3 is TGCGCCAGCAGCTTGGCAACAGGGGGCTCCGGCTACGAGCAGTACTTC.

In its sample, this clone was seen once. The chain links TRBV5-1 to TRBJ2-7, with TRBD1 matching 9 bases. Germline trimming cut 4 bases from V and 3 bases from J; bases unmatched to any gene: 5. CDR1 is SGHRS and CDR2 is YFSETQ in the germline V gene. CDR3 size: 14 residues. The DNA of the CDR3 is TGCGCCAGCAGCCTCGACAGGGGGGGCTACGAGCAGTACTTC. Residues: CASSLDRGGYEQYF.

This sequence joins TRBV5-1 and TRBJ2-1, with TRBD2 identical over 7 bases. The CDR3 extends over 16 amino acids. In germline, CDR1 is SGHRS, CDR2 YFSETQ. Trimming took 0 bases from V and 7 from J; bases not matched to a gene: 10. The CDR3 nucleotides read TGCGCCAGCAGCTTGGGAAGCGGGGCTGCGTGGAATGAGCAGTTCTTC. Protein sequence: CASSLGSGAAWNEQFF.

This chain links TRBV13 with TRBJ2-5; 10 nucleotides line up with TRBD2. This CDR3 region has 17 residues. With 1 base clipped from V and 5 bases from J, the junction kept 10 bases outside the gene matches. The germline V gene has CDR1 PRHDT and CDR2 FYEKMQ (reference sequence). Written as DNA, the CDR3 is TGTGCCAGCAGCTTAGCTCTGCCTAGCGGGAGATACGAGACCCAGTACTTC. Translated, it gives CASSLALPSGRYETQYF.

The gene calls are TRBV5-1 and TRBJ1-4, with D possibly being TRBD1 (5 bases). V was shortened by 2 bases and J by 5 bases, with 13 bases between the two germline ends. Germline V gene sequence: CDR1 SGHRS, CDR2 YFSETQ. This CDR3 has 15 residues. The CDR3, as DNA: TGCGCCAGCAGCTTTGGGGCCCTTGCGAATGAAAAACTGTTTTTT. It is translated as CASSFGALANEKLFF.

The CDR3 DNA sequence: TGTGCCAGCAGCATAGGAAATAATTCACCCCTCCACTTT. Encoded protein: CASSIGNNSPLHF. The V and J genes are TRBV7-2 and TRBJ1-6; D not certain. The CDR3 has 13 amino acids. Deletions cut 5 bases from V and 5 bases from J, with 7 bases between. Germline-derived CDR1 and CDR2 are SGHTA and FQGNSA.

This chain joins TRBV28 and TRBJ1-3; perhaps TRBD1 as D (6 bases). CDR3 length equals 14 residues. Deletions cut 6 bases from V and 4 bases from J, with 13 bases between. In germline, CDR1 is MDHEN, CDR2 SYDVKM. The CDR3, as DNA: TGTGCCAGCAGGTCTGGGGGCGAAGGAAACACCATATATTTT. This codes for CASRSGGEGNTIYF.

The genes are TRBV21-1 and TRBJ1-2. TRBV21-1 is designated a pseudogene. The CDR3 spans 12 residues. The CDR3 nucleotides are TGTGCCAGCAGGTCTAGTAGGTATGGCTACACCTTC. This codes for CASRSSRYGYTF.

The V gene is TRBV6-5, the J gene TRBJ1-2; no reliable D call. CDR1 is MNHEY, CDR2 SVGAGI, per germline. Trimming removed 0 bases from V and 1 base from J, with 12 bases in between. The CDR3 sequence is 16 residues long. The CDR3 coding sequence is TGTGCCAGCAGTTACTCTCTTCTTGGGCGTAACTATGGCTACACCTTC. Translation: CASSYSLLGRNYGYTF.

The chain couples TRBV6-5 to TRBJ2-5; D might be TRBD1 (6 bases). Per germline, CDR1 MNHEY and CDR2 SVGAGI. The CDR3 is made up of 14 amino acids. The germline V and J ends were trimmed by 5 bases and 1 base, with 11 bases remaining between them. The CDR3 loop reads CASSKDSFQETQYF. The CDR3 nucleotides read TGTGCCAGCAGTAAGGACAGCTTCCAAGAGACCCAGTACTTC.

The rearrangement uses TRBV9 and TRBJ2-2, with 8 bases lining up with TRBD2. This CDR3 contains 14 residues. With V trimmed by 4 bases and J by 6 bases, 5 bases remained unmatched. The germline CDR1 and CDR2 sequences are SGDLS and YYNGEE. CDR3 sequence (DNA): TGTGCCAGCAGCCCTGAGGGACTAGCCGGGGAGCTGTTTTTT. It translates to CASSPEGLAGELFF.

This rearrangement joins TRBV5-1 to TRBJ1-1, with 8 bases lining up with TRBD1. This CDR3 is built from 14 residues. CDR1 is SGHRS, CDR2 YFSETQ, per germline. Trimming removed 3 bases from V and 5 bases from J; junction bases left unmatched: 6. This chain's CDR3 is CASSSQGALTEAFF. The CDR3 DNA is TGCGCCAGCAGCTCCCAGGGGGCTTTGACTGAAGCTTTCTTT.

The chain recombines TRBV11-2 with TRBJ2-1; 12 bases agree with TRBD2. The CDR3 runs 16 residues. Per germline, CDR1 SGHAT and CDR2 FQNNGV. Trimming removed 5 bases from V and 3 bases from J; junction bases left unmatched: 5. Written as DNA, the CDR3 is TGTGCCAGCAGCCGGGGACTAGCGGGCCTCTACAATGAGCAGTTCTTC. This gives the protein CASSRGLAGLYNEQFF.

The CDR3 region has the DNA TGTGCCAGCAGTCCGGACAGGGGTGGGGTATCTGGCAATCAGCCCCAGCATTTT. It translates to CASSPDRGGVSGNQPQHF. The gene calls are TRBV28 and TRBJ1-5; 9 nucleotides align to TRBD1. Looked up from germline, CDR1 is MDHEN and CDR2 is SYDVKM. The CDR3 is 18 residues long. V shed 5 bases, J shed 2 bases, and the junction held 13 bases outside the gene matches.

The V gene is TRBV19, the J gene TRBJ2-3; TRBD2 matches 7 bases. CDR3 length: 14 residues. CDR1 and CDR2 (germline): LNHDA, SQIVND (reference sequence). Trimming removed 6 bases from V and 2 bases from J; junction bases left unmatched: 5. This CDR3 reads CASSLGLPTDTQYF. The CDR3, as DNA: TGTGCCAGTAGCTTGGGACTACCCACAGATACGCAGTATTTT. Looking up the rest from reference TRBV19 and TRBJ2-3 gives the full variable domain: DGGITQSPKYLFRKEGQNVTLSCEQNLNHDAMYWYRQDPGQGLRLIYYSQIVNDFQKGDIAEGYSVSREKKESFPLTVTSAQKNPTAFYLCASSLGLPTDTQYFGPGTRLTVL.

This chain joins TRBV7-8 and TRBJ2-7; 11 nucleotides match TRBD2. CDR1 is SGHVS and CDR2 is FQNEAQ in the germline V gene. The V gene end was trimmed by 1 base and the J gene end by 0 bases; junction bases not matched to a gene: 8. This CDR3 region has 18 residues. CDR3: CASSLVVGTSGSSYEQYF. The CDR3 region has the DNA TGTGCCAGCAGCTTAGTGGTCGGGACTAGCGGTAGCTCCTACGAGCAGTACTTC.

The chain joins TRBV5-6 to TRBJ2-7; weak D call: TRBD1 (5 bases). V lost 4 bases to trimming and J lost 1 base, with 9 bases between them. This CDR3 region has 13 residues. Per the germline V gene, CDR1 is SGHDT and CDR2 is YYEEEE. In nucleotides, the CDR3 is TGTGCCAGCAGCCCCAGACAGTCCTACGAGCAGTACTTC. This sequence encodes CASSPRQSYEQYF.

This chain joins TRBV27 and TRBJ1-1; TRBD1 aligns across 11 bases. V trimming: 4 bases; J trimming: 6 bases; junction bases outside the gene matches: 7. The V gene's germline CDR1 is MNHEY and CDR2 SMNVEV (reference sequence). This CDR3 is built from 15 residues. The CDR3 sequence: CASSSFGQGAAEAFF. CDR3 DNA sequence: TGTGCCAGCAGTTCTTTTGGACAGGGGGCCGCTGAAGCTTTCTTT.

The V and J genes are TRBV10-3 and TRBJ1-2; D gene ambiguous. V dropped 3 bases and J dropped 2 bases, with 7 bases sitting between them. Germline lookup yields CDR1 ENHRY and CDR2 SYGVKD. The CDR3 consists of 13 residues. The chain's CDR3 is CAISDYMNYGYTF. For the CDR3, the DNA is TGTGCCATCAGTGACTACATGAACTATGGCTACACCTTC.

The V gene is TRBV2, the J gene TRBJ2-7; possible D gene TRBD1, 6 bases. V lost 1 base and J 0 bases, leaving 7 bases between the germline ends. Germline CDR1 is SNHLY and CDR2 is FYNNEI. CDR3 length: 14 residues. The CDR3 reads CASSEEQGSYEQYF. CDR3 coding DNA: TGTGCCAGCAGTGAAGAACAGGGCTCCTACGAGCAGTACTTC.

The chain has TRBV5-6 and TRBJ1-2; the D gene is possibly TRBD1 (6 bases). CDR1 is SGHDT, CDR2 YYEEEE, per germline. V lost 1 base and J 4 bases, leaving 11 bases between the germline ends. This CDR3 has 14 amino acids. In nucleotides, the CDR3 is TGTGCCAGCAGCTTGTCAGGGGAAGGCTATGGCTACACCTTC. Translating it yields CASSLSGEGYGYTF.

The rearrangement links TRBV2 to TRBJ2-1; the match to TRBD2 covers 7 bases. J was trimmed by 4 bases and V by 4 bases; bases with no gene match: 4. This CDR3 is built from 14 residues. Per the germline V gene, CDR1 is SNHLY and CDR2 is FYNNEI. CDR3 sequence: CASSGAGAYNEQFF. The CDR3 DNA follows: TGTGCCAGCAGTGGGGCGGGAGCATACAATGAGCAGTTCTTC.

V and J are TRBV9 and TRBJ2-3; D is perhaps TRBD2 (6 bases). Trimming removed 4 bases from V and 5 bases from J, with 17 bases in between. CDR3 length: 15 residues. Germline loops: CDR1 SGDLS, CDR2 YYNGEE. The CDR3 here is CASSPHVKAGDTQYF. DNA for the CDR3: TGTGCCAGCAGCCCCCATGTCAAAGCGGGAGATACGCAGTATTTT.